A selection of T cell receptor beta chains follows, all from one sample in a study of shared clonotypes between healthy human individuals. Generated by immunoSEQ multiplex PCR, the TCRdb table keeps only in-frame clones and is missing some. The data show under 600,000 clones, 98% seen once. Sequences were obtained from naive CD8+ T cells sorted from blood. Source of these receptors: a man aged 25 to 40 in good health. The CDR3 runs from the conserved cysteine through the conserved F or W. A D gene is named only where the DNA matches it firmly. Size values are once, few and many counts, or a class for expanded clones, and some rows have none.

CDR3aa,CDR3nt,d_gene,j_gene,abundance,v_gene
CASSQGKGGLAMYEQFF,TGTGCCAGCAGCCAAGGGAAGGGGGGACTAGCGATGTATGAGCAGTTCTTC,TRBD2,TRBJ2-1,NA,TRBV14
CASSYSGRTFYGYTF,TGTGCCAGCAGTTACTCAGGCAGGACCTTCTATGGCTACACCTTC,NA,TRBJ1-2,NA,TRBV6-6
CASSLSGRGNEQFF,TGTGCCAGCAGCCTGAGCGGGAGGGGGAATGAGCAGTTCTTC,TRBD2,TRBJ2-1,NA,TRBV7-9
CASSPSGTSLQETQYF,TGTGCCAGCAGCCCCTCGGGGACTAGCCTCCAAGAGACCCAGTACTTC,TRBD2,TRBJ2-5,NA,TRBV28
CASSLSVGETQYF,TGTGCCAGCAGCTTGAGCGTCGGAGAGACCCAGTACTTC,NA,TRBJ2-5,NA,TRBV5-6
CASSAGSYEQYF,TGCGCCAGCAGTGCGGGTTCCTACGAGCAGTACTTC,NA,TRBJ2-7,few,TRBV10-2
CASSFRTIGTSGDNEQFF,TGTGCCAGCAGTTTTCGGACTATCGGGACTAGCGGTGACAATGAGCAGTTCTTC,TRBD2,TRBJ2-1,NA,TRBV27
CASSLVGQRERYLTQYF,TGTGCCAGCAGCTTAGTTGGCCAGCGGGAGAGGTATTTAACGCAGTATTTT,TRBD2,TRBJ2-3,once,TRBV11-2
CASSQNGVEQFF,TGTGCCAGCAGCCAAAACGGGGTTGAGCAGTTCTTC,NA,TRBJ2-1,NA,TRBV7-2
CASSLQGSYNEQFF,TGTGCCAGCAGCCTACAGGGGAGCTACAATGAGCAGTTCTTC,TRBD1,TRBJ2-1,NA,TRBV7-9
CASSLGQGEIVYEQYF,TGTGCCAGCAGCTTAGGGCAGGGGGAGATTGTGTACGAGCAGTACTTC,TRBD1,TRBJ2-7,NA,TRBV7-6
CASSYSGGNYGYTF,TGTGCCAGCAGTTACTCAGGGGGAAACTATGGCTACACCTTC,NA,TRBJ1-2,NA,TRBV6-5
CSVVAAAYEQYF,TGCAGCGTTGTGGCGGCCGCCTACGAGCAGTACTTC,NA,TRBJ2-7,NA,TRBV29-1
CASSLDAGGQPQHF,TGTGCCAGCAGCTTGGATGCAGGGGGTCAGCCCCAGCATTTT,TRBD1,TRBJ1-5,NA,TRBV5-5
CASRSRDTQYF,TGTGCCAGCAGATCCCGGGATACGCAGTATTTT,NA,TRBJ2-3,NA,TRBV7-9
CSGNCPPTKGRGYTEAFF,TGCAGCGGTAACTGTCCCCCAACCAAGGGCCGAGGCTACACTGAAGCTTTCTTT,NA,TRBJ1-1,NA,TRBV29-1
CSGRFEPEAFF,TGCAGCGGCCGCTTTGAGCCTGAAGCTTTCTTT,NA,TRBJ1-1,NA,TRBV29-1
CATGTERLQETQYF,TGTGCCACCGGGACAGAGAGACTTCAAGAGACCCAGTACTTC,TRBD1,TRBJ2-5,NA,TRBV28
CASRTLRGQAGCTF,TGTGCCAGCAGAACCCTCCGGGGACAGGCTGGATGCACCTTC,TRBD1,TRBJ1-2,once,TRBV11-2
CASSPSGSPRGVTGELFF,TGTGCCAGCAGCCCCAGCGGGAGTCCCCGCGGTGTCACCGGGGAGCTGTTTTTT,TRBD2,TRBJ2-2,NA,TRBV9
CASSLIPQYF,TGTGCCAGCAGTTTAATTCCGCAGTATTTT,NA,TRBJ2-3,once,TRBV27
CASSLRDAAYEQYF,TGTGCCAGTAGTCTCCGGGACGCCGCCTACGAGCAGTACTTC,NA,TRBJ2-7,NA,TRBV19
CASSLGLAGPGDEQFF,TGTGCCAGCAGCTTAGGTCTAGCGGGGCCCGGCGATGAGCAGTTCTTC,TRBD2,TRBJ2-1,NA,TRBV7-9
CSVVLVTVRVFDGYTF,TGCAGCGTTGTATTAGTCACCGTCAGGGTTTTCGATGGCTACACCTTC,NA,TRBJ1-2,NA,TRBV29-1
CATKTDGNQPQHF,TGTGCCACCAAGACAGACGGCAATCAGCCCCAGCATTTT,NA,TRBJ1-5,once,TRBV16
CASSLSSSGVTDTQYF,TGTGCCAGCAGCTTGTCTTCTAGCGGGGTCACAGATACGCAGTATTTT,TRBD2,TRBJ2-3,NA,TRBV5-6
CASSPGDIVDFEQFF,TGTGCCAGCTCACCAGGGGACATAGTAGATTTTGAGCAGTTCTTC,NA,TRBJ2-1,NA,TRBV18
CASSYSMGSADTQYF,TGTGCCAGCAGTTACTCGATGGGATCAGCAGATACGCAGTATTTT,NA,TRBJ2-3,NA,TRBV6-5
CASSHEGGHEKLFF,TGTGCCAGCAGCCACGAGGGCGGGCATGAAAAACTGTTTTTT,NA,TRBJ1-4,NA,TRBV6-6
CASSRKGAGTGVYEQYF,TGCGCCAGCAGCCGAAAAGGAGCCGGGACAGGGGTCTACGAGCAGTACTTC,TRBD1,TRBJ2-7,NA,TRBV4-1
CASRGGLAISYEQYF,TGTGCCAGCAGGGGAGGACTAGCGATCTCCTACGAGCAGTACTTC,TRBD2,TRBJ2-7,NA,TRBV11-2
CASSISQGLAGANVLTF,TGTGCCAGTAGTATATCCCAGGGATTAGCTGGGGCCAACGTCCTGACTTTC,NA,TRBJ2-6,NA,TRBV19
CASSFPPGGTYEQYF,TGTGCCAGCAGTTTTCCTCCAGGAGGAACCTACGAGCAGTACTTC,NA,TRBJ2-7,NA,TRBV28
CASSGLAGLDEQFF,TGTGCCAGCAGTGGACTAGCGGGCCTCGATGAGCAGTTCTTC,TRBD2,TRBJ2-1,NA,TRBV27
CARGLAGTNEQFF,TGTGCCAGGGGACTAGCGGGAACCAATGAGCAGTTCTTC,TRBD2,TRBJ2-1,once,TRBV2
CASSKQGNEAFF,TGTGCCAGCTCGAAGCAGGGGAATGAAGCTTTCTTT,NA,TRBJ1-1,NA,TRBV18
CASSPLQSGNEQFF,TGTGCCAGCAGCCCCCTGCAGTCTGGCAATGAGCAGTTCTTC,NA,TRBJ2-1,NA,TRBV7-6
CASSVQPGTGELFF,TGTGCCAGCAGCGTTCAACCAGGGACCGGGGAGCTGTTTTTT,NA,TRBJ2-2,NA,TRBV9
CASSLGSGEQFF,TGTGCCAGCAGCCTGGGCTCGGGTGAGCAGTTCTTC,NA,TRBJ2-1,NA,TRBV9
CASSRGAGDTGELFF,TGTGCCAGCAGCCGCGGGGCGGGGGACACCGGGGAGCTGTTTTTT,TRBD2,TRBJ2-2,NA,TRBV2
CASSSGGTGLETQYF,TGTGCCAGCAGCTCCGGGGGCACAGGCCTAGAGACCCAGTACTTC,NA,TRBJ2-5,once,TRBV7-9
CASSFAGSTDTQYF,TGTGCCAGCAGCTTTGCGGGAAGCACAGATACGCAGTATTTT,NA,TRBJ2-3,NA,TRBV7-8
CASSLGGSDEQYF,TGTGCCAGCAGCTTAGGAGGGTCCGACGAGCAGTACTTC,NA,TRBJ2-7,NA,TRBV7-6
CAISENAGMSYGYTF,TGTGCCATCAGTGAGAATGCGGGAATGAGTTATGGCTACACCTTC,NA,TRBJ1-2,NA,TRBV10-3
CASSGRGEQYF,TGTGCCAGCAGTGGGAGGGGTGAGCAGTACTTC,NA,TRBJ2-7,NA,TRBV2
CASSLFQGGSHTGELFF,TGTGCCAGCAGCTTATTCCAGGGCGGTTCGCACACCGGGGAGCTGTTTTTT,NA,TRBJ2-2,NA,TRBV5-6
CARNGRRGVHRGTQYF,TGCGCCAGAAATGGACGCCGAGGCGTCCACAGAGGTACGCAGTATTTT,NA,TRBJ2-3,NA,TRBV10-1
CASSADSRPYEQYF,TGCGCCAGCAGCGCGGACAGCCGACCATACGAGCAGTACTTC,NA,TRBJ2-7,NA,TRBV5-1
CASSLERNLYEQYF,TGCGCCAGCAGCTTGGAAAGAAATCTCTACGAGCAGTACTTC,NA,TRBJ2-7,NA,TRBV5-1
CASSLGGTVGYEQYF,TGTGCCAGCAGCTTGGGTGGGACAGTAGGTTACGAGCAGTACTTC,TRBD1,TRBJ2-7,NA,TRBV5-6
CASSRSGGGYSYGYTF,TGTGCCAGCAGCCGCAGCGGGGGCGGGTATTCCTATGGCTACACCTTC,NA,TRBJ1-2,NA,TRBV7-8